This T cell receptor beta chain was sequenced in a study of blood T cell repertoires in COVID-19. Study as a whole: In each case, the material was cDNA or gDNA derived from T cells, B-cell-depleted T cells, or PBMCs.

Participants reported their clinical history, and cohort assignment relied on those reports. Assay used: immunoSEQ multiplex PCR; TCRdb lists only in-frame clones, some missing. Here the sample spans more than 300,000 clones, roughly 87% being singletons. This clone turned up a few times. Germline V lookup: CDR1 SNHLY, CDR2 FYNNEI. The CDR3 is 15 residues long. Trimming cost V 6 bases and J 5 bases; bases outside gene matches: 12. This clonotype originated in a woman between 50 and 59 years old who had recovered from COVID-19. The rearrangement links TRBV2 to TRBJ1-2, with 7 positions matching TRBD1. Sequencing was performed on PBMCs or T cells enriched from blood (not recorded which). CDR3 region: CASRTEGGTFYGYTF. The CDR3 region has the DNA TGTGCCAGCAGGACTGAAGGGGGCACCTTTTATGGCTACACCTTC.